The following is a TCR beta chain sequence with its context. Its antigen is not known. The unexposed donors gave CD4+ T cells in about 2011-2019, prior to COVID-19. After roughly 9 days of culture, CD4+ T cells were isolated. These data are taken from a study of CD4 T cells in relation to SARS-CoV-2 and coronaviruses. Study-level background: PBMCs were cultured with antigen for nine to ten days before TCR beta sequencing.

Sequencing used immunoSEQ multiplex PCR; TCRdb keeps in-frame clones, though not all of them. The sample yields tens of thousands of clones, under 80% seen once. This CDR3 spans 16 amino acids. CDR1 and CDR2 (germline): SEHNR, FQNEAQ (reference sequence). The ends lost 5 bases at V and 3 bases at J; junction bases unmatched: 8. Study conclusions and caveats: Monoreactive clones expanded significantly more to SARS-CoV-2 than crossreactive clones did.

Sequenced sample: CD4+ T cells from PBMCs, cultured in vitro. The J gene is TRBJ2-5, the V gene TRBV7-9; 11 bases align to TRBD2. The source of this sequence is a human donor in good health. The CDR3 is CASSTYSGGGKETQYF. In DNA, the CDR3 is TGTGCCAGCAGCACCTATAGCGGGGGGGGAAAAGAGACCCAGTACTTC.